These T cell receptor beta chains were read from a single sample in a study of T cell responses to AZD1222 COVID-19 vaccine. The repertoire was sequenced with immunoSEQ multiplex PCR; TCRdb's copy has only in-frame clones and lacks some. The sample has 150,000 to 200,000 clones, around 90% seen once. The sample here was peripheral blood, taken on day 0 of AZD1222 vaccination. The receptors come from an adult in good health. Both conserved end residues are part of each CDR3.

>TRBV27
CASSSGFPTNEKLFF
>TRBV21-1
CASSKESGRAAYNEQFF
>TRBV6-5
CASRFDVMNTEAFF
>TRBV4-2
CASSQRIAGATGELFF
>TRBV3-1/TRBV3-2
CASSGLAGAPYTDTQYF
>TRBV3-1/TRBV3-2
CASSQRLADGSYNEQFF
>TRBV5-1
CASSRATGAVEQYF
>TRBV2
CASRERTGINEQFF
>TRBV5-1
CASSLGGTANTGELFF
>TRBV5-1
CASSGTGIIDTIYF
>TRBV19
CASSTSINTEAFF
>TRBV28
CASREGGSSGNTIYF
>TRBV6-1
CASSEEGGSHSNQPQHF
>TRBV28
CASSYRGVSNQPQHF
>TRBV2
CASSQVNYGYTF
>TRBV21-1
CASSKEGGQGANTGELFF
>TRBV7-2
CASSLAGGPNYGYTF
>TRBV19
CASSGRQISNQPQHF
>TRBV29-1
CSADRGFMSTDTQYF
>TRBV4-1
CASSSGLADSYEQYF
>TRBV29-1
CSVERQAGGGYTF